A single sample gave rise to the 20 T cell receptor beta chains below, sequenced in a study of blood T cell repertoires in COVID-19. Using immunoSEQ multiplex PCR, the repertoire was profiled, and TCRdb retains in-frame clones only, with some absent. The sample holds over 150,000 clones, 91% seen once. The sample was peripheral blood. These receptors all come from a man in his forties or fifties with acute or convalescent COVID-19.

The V and J genes are TRBV3-1 (or the pseudogene TRBV3-2) and TRBJ1-5, with no clear D. Trimming took 4 bases from V and 7 from J, leaving 11 bases between them. Germline CDR1 LGHDT, CDR2 YNNKEL (reference sequence). This CDR3 has 13 amino acids. The CDR3 nucleotides read TGTGCCAGCAGCCCCCCCCAGGAACAGCCCCAGCATTTT. It is translated as CASSPPQEQPQHF.

In the case of this clone: Relative to the germline gene, one junction end is altered; a read error may explain this. The chain has TRBV6-2 or TRBV6-3 and TRBJ1-1, with D possibly being TRBD1 (5 bases). CDR1 MNHEY and CDR2 SVGEGT come from the germline V gene. The CDR3 loop spans 14 amino acids. CDR3 sequence reads: CASSYQGADTEAFF. DNA for the CDR3: TGTGCCAGCAGTTACCAGGGCGCAGACACTGAAGCCTTCTTT.

The V call is TRBV20-1, the J call TRBJ2-5; TRBD1 matches 7 bases. Looked up from germline, CDR1 is DFQATT and CDR2 is SNEGSKA (reference sequence). This CDR3 spans 11 amino acids. The trim removed 3 bases at V and 5 bases at J, leaving 0 bases unmatched. CDR3 sequence reads: CSARTGETQYF. The CDR3 coding sequence is TGCAGTGCTAGGACAGGGGAGACCCAGTACTTC.

V and J are TRBV30 and TRBJ1-4; D is possibly TRBD1 (6 bases). Germline CDR1 GTSNPN, CDR2 SVGIG (reference sequence). The CDR3 is 14 residues long. With 8 bases removed from V and 5 bases from J, the gap between germline ends came to 18 bases. DNA of the CDR3: TGTGCCGGAACCAACGACAGGCCGAATGAAAAACTGTTTTTT. Amino acids: CAGTNDRPNEKLFF.

This rearrangement joins TRBV7-9 to TRBJ1-5; unclear D gene. Between the trimmed V and J ends, which lost 2 bases and 6 bases, there was a span of 8 bases. Germline loops: CDR1 SEHNR, CDR2 FQNEAQ (reference sequence). There are 13 residues in the CDR3. This CDR3 reads CASSLLGSQPQHF. In DNA, the CDR3 is TGTGCCAGCAGCTTATTAGGGAGTCAGCCCCAGCATTTT.

The chain employs TRBV5-1 and TRBJ2-7, with D possibly TRBD2 on 6 matching bases. Per germline, CDR1 SGHRS and CDR2 YFSETQ. Trimming cost V 1 base and J 0 bases, with 14 bases left between them. This CDR3 is 16 amino acids long. The CDR3 sequence is CASSLYGTLSSYEQYF. The CDR3, as DNA: TGCGCCAGCAGCTTGTATGGGACTTTGAGCTCCTACGAGCAGTACTTC.

The chain combines TRBV7-2 with TRBJ2-1; D not resolved. The V end lost 1 base, the J end lost 11 bases, and 12 bases lay between the germline ends. Germline V gives CDR1 SGHTA, CDR2 FQGNSA. The CDR3 length is 13 residues. The CDR3 loop reads CASSLGATPKQFF. The CDR3 bases are TGTGCCAGCAGCTTAGGGGCCACCCCGAAGCAGTTCTTC.

The chain couples TRBV28 to TRBJ1-2; no definite D call. V was clipped by 2 bases and J by 1 base, with 5 bases between them. CDR1 is MDHEN and CDR2 is SYDVKM in the germline V gene. CDR3 size: 13 residues. In nucleotides, the CDR3 is TGTGCCAGCAGTTTAAACAGTAACTATGGCTACACCTTC. Residues: CASSLNSNYGYTF.

This clone was detected once. The chain couples TRBV5-4 to TRBJ1-1; D ambiguous. The CDR3 covers 15 residues. Trimming pared 5 bases from V and 4 bases from J, leaving 18 bases between. Germline V lookup: CDR1 SGHNT, CDR2 YYREEE (reference sequence). The CDR3 protein is CASSSASTPGTEAFF. DNA for the CDR3: TGTGCCAGCAGTTCAGCTTCTACCCCGGGCACTGAAGCTTTCTTT.

CDR3 nucleotides: TGTGCCAGTGCCCAGGAGCGGGTGAACAATGAGCAGTTCTTC. Its protein is CASAQERVNNEQFF. The rearrangement joins TRBV19 to TRBJ2-1; D is perhaps TRBD2 (6 bases). Per germline, CDR1 LNHDA and CDR2 SQIVND (reference sequence). The CDR3 sequence is 14 residues long. V lost 8 bases and J 5 bases, leaving 16 bases between the germline ends.

The V call is TRBV27, the J call TRBJ1-1, with 7 bases matching TRBD1. The CDR3 runs 15 residues. V dropped 5 bases and J dropped 1; count of bases not matched to a gene: 7. Germline CDR1 reads MNHEY; CDR2 reads SMNVEV (reference sequence). The CDR3 nucleotides read TGTGCCAGCAGTGGGCACAGGGGACAGAACACTGAAGCTTTCTTT. Protein sequence: CASSGHRGQNTEAFF.

V and J are TRBV7-2 and TRBJ2-5, with D possibly TRBD2 on 5 matching bases. Germline CDR1 SGHTA, CDR2 FQGNSA. CDR3 length equals 11 residues. V lost 0 bases to trimming and J lost 11 bases, with 7 bases between them. The CDR3 nucleotides are TGTGCCAGCAGCTTAGCCGGGATACAGTACTTC. Translation: CASSLAGIQYF.

The V gene is TRBV2, the J gene TRBJ1-6, with 7 bases identical to TRBD1. The J segment lost 5 bases and the V segment lost 6 bases, leaving 7 bases of the junction unmatched. The CDR3 runs to 15 residues. The V gene's germline CDR1 is SNHLY and CDR2 FYNNEI. CDR3 sequence (DNA): TGTGCCAGCAGGAGCCAGGGGGTTAATAATTCACCCCTCCACTTT. Translating it yields CASRSQGVNNSPLHF.

J is TRBJ2-1 and V is TRBV5-1; TRBD2 matches at 8 bases. The CDR3 sequence is 16 residues long. The germline V gene has CDR1 SGHRS and CDR2 YFSETQ. With 3 bases clipped from V and 6 bases from J, the junction kept 11 bases outside the gene matches. The CDR3 nucleotides are TGCGCCAGCAGCTCCTCCTCCGGGAGGGCCACCAATGAGCAGTTCTTC. This encodes CASSSSSGRATNEQFF.

The V call is TRBV28, the J call TRBJ2-7; TRBD1 matches at 8 bases. The CDR3 consists of 15 residues. Germline lookup yields CDR1 MDHEN and CDR2 SYDVKM. V shed 3 bases and J 2 bases; nucleotides not matched to a gene: 6. This chain's CDR3 is CASSLPAGGPYEQYF. The CDR3 nucleotides read TGTGCCAGCAGTTTGCCTGCAGGGGGCCCCTACGAGCAGTACTTC. The full variable domain, its missing parts supplied by reference TRBV28 and TRBJ2-7, is DVKVTQSSRYLVKRTGEKVFLECVQDMDHENMFWYRQDPGLGLRLIYFSYDVKMKEKGDIPEGYSVSREKKERFSLILESASTNQTSMYLCASSLPAGGPYEQYFGPGTRLTVT.

This chain uses TRBV4-2 with TRBJ2-3; 7 nucleotides align to TRBD1. The germline V gene encodes CDR1 LGHNA and CDR2 YNFKEQ. The CDR3 has 17 amino acids. V gave up 0 bases and J gave up 1 base; unmatched junction bases: 7. The CDR3 bases are TGTGCCAGCAGCCAAGAGTGGTCGCAGGGGGGCACAGATACGCAGTATTTT. Residues: CASSQEWSQGGTDTQYF.

This clone was recorded once. This sequence joins TRBV24-1 and TRBJ2-5; the match to TRBD2 covers 10 bases. Germline values: CDR1 KGHDR, CDR2 SFDVKD. The CDR3 contains 17 residues. The V gene end was trimmed by 3 bases and the J gene end by 2 bases; junction bases not matched to a gene: 8. CDR3 bases: TGTGCCACCAGTGATCTCTTACTAGCGGGATCTCAAGAGACCCAGTACTTC. It translates to CATSDLLLAGSQETQYF.

The V gene is TRBV24-1, the J gene TRBJ2-3; 13 bases line up with TRBD2. CDR3 length: 16 residues. V was pared by 4 bases and J by 4 bases, with 4 bases of the junction left unmatched. Germline V gives CDR1 KGHDR, CDR2 SFDVKD. CDR3 DNA: TGTGCCACCAGTGAACCCACTAGCGGGGGGGCAGATACGCAGTATTTT. The encoded protein is CATSEPTSGGADTQYF.

V gene TRBV12-3 or TRBV12-4 combines with J gene TRBJ2-5, with D unclear. CDR3 length: 12 amino acids. Deletions cut 4 bases from V and 5 bases from J, with 8 bases between. This CDR3 is CASSSRAETQYF. CDR3 in DNA: TGTGCCAGCAGTTCCCGAGCGGAGACCCAGTACTTC.

V gene TRBV28 combines with J gene TRBJ1-3; 8 bases agree with TRBD1. This CDR3 has 17 amino acids. V shed 4 bases and J 0 bases; nucleotides not matched to a gene: 8. Germline V gives CDR1 MDHEN, CDR2 SYDVKM. The CDR3 region is CASSSRTGRYSGNTIYF. The DNA for the CDR3 is TGTGCCAGCAGTTCCCGGACAGGGCGCTACTCTGGAAACACCATATATTTT.